The clone carrying this T cell receptor (beta chain) is a singleton in its sample. The sample comes from a study of blood T cell repertoires in COVID-19. Data came from immunoSEQ multiplex PCR; TCRdb stores just in-frame clones and leaves some out. In the table there are over 90,000 clones, around 90% of which are singletons. Per germline, CDR1 SGHRS and CDR2 YFSETQ. The CDR3 spans 16 residues. The V end was cut by 4 bases, the J end by 0 bases, with 13 bases between. What was sequenced was peripheral blood. The TCR comes from a woman aged 55-70 years with acute or convalescent COVID-19. The chain joins TRBV5-1 to TRBJ1-4; D not resolved. The CDR3 DNA follows: TGCGCCAGCAGCCTCCCCGACGGGGCAACTAATGAAAAACTGTTTTTT. Translation: CASSLPDGATNEKLFF.